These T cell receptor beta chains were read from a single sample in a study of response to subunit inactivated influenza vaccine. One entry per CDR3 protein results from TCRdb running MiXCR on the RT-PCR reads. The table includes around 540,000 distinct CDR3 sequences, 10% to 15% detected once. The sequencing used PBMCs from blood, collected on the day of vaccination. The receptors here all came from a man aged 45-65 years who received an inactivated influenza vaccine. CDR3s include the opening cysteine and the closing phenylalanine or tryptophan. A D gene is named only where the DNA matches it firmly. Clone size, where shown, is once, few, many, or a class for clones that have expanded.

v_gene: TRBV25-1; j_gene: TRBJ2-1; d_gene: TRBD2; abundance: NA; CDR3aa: CASSQAGASFNEQFF; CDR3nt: TGTGCCAGCAGTCAAGCGGGGGCTTCTTTCAATGAGCAGTTCTTC
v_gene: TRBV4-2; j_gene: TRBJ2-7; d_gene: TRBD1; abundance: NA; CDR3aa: CASSRSPRGGGTGHYEQYF; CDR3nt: TGTGCCAGCAGCCGATCCCCCCGAGGTGGCGGGACAGGGCACTACGAGCAGTACTTC
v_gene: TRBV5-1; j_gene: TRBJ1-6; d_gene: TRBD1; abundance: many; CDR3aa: CASSAGQGSSPLHF; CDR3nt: TGCGCCAGCAGCGCGGGACAGGGAAGTTCACCCCTCCACTTT
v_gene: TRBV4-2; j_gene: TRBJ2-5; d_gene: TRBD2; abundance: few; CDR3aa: CASSQLAGGKQTQYF; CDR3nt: TGTGCCAGCAGCCAATTAGCGGGGGGAAAGCAGACCCAGTACTTC
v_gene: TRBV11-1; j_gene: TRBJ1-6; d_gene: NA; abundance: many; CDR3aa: CASSLDDSYSPLHF; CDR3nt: TGTGCCAGCAGCCTAGATGACAGCTATTCACCCCTCCACTTT
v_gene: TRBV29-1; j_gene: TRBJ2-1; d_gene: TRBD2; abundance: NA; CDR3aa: CSVENPAGRNYEQFF; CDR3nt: TGCAGCGTTGAAAATCCAGCGGGACGCAATTATGAGCAGTTCTTC
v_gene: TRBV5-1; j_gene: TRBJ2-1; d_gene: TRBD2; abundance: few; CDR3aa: CASSFFSSGINNEQFF; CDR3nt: TGCGCCAGCAGCTTTTTTTCTAGCGGGATAAACAATGAGCAGTTCTTC
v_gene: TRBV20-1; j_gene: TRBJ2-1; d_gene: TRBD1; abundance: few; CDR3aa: CSAPGTGLYNEQFF; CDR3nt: TGCAGTGCTCCCGGGACAGGGTTATACAATGAGCAGTTCTTC
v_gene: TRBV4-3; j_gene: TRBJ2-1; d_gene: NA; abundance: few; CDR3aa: CASSQDTTSYNEQFF; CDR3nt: TGCGCCAGCAGCCAAGATACGACTAGTTACAATGAGCAGTTCTTC
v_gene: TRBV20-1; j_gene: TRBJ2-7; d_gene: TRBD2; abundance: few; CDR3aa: CSAVESGRVLEQYF; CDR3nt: TGCAGTGCCGTTGAAAGCGGGAGAGTTCTCGAGCAGTACTTC
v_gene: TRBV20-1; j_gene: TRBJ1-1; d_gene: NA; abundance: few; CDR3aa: CSAPPRTSPVTEAFF; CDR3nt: TGCAGTGCACCTCCCCGGACTTCGCCGGTAACTGAAGCTTTCTTT
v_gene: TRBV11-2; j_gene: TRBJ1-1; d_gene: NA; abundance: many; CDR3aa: CASSLEPNTEAFF; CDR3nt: TGTGCCAGCAGCTTAGAACCAAACACTGAAGCTTTCTTT
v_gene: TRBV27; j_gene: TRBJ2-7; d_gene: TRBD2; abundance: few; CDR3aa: CASSRSRTSGSGEQYF; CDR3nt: TGTGCCAGCAGCCGCTCCCGGACTAGCGGGAGCGGCGAGCAGTACTTC
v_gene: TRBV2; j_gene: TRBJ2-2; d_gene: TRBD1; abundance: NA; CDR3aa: CASRNQQGAAGELFF; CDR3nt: TGTGCCAGCAGGAATCAACAGGGGGCCGCCGGGGAGCTGTTTTTT
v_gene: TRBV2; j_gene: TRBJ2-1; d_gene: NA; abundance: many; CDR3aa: CASTPGRSSYNEQFF; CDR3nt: TGTGCCAGCACCCCCGGGCGGTCGTCCTACAATGAGCAGTTCTTC
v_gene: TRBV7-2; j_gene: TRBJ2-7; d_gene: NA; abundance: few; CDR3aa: CASSQAGQGGYEQYF; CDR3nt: TGTGCCAGCAGCCAGGCGGGGCAGGGGGGTTACGAGCAGTACTTC
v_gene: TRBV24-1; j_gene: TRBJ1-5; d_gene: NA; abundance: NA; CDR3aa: CASSVGNQPQHF; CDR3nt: TGTGCCTCGTCGGTTGGCAATCAGCCCCAGCATTTT
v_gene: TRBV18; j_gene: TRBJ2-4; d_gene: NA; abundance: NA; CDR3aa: CASSPPGGTRDGKNIQYF; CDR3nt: TGTGCCAGCTCACCACCGGGCGGAACACGGGATGGCAAAAACATTCAGTACTTC
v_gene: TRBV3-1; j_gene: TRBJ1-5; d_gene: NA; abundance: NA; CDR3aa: CASSQDGAVDSNQPQHF; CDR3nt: TGTGCCAGCAGCCAAGATGGGGCAGTGGACAGCAATCAGCCCCAGCATTTT
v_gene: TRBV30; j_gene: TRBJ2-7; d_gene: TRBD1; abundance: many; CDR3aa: CAWSYLPGQEAYEQYF; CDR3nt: TGTGCCTGGAGTTATCTTCCGGGACAGGAGGCCTACGAGCAGTACTTC
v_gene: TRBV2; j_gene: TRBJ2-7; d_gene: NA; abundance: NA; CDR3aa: CASSERRQQEYF; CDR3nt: TGTGCCAGCAGTGAACGTAGGCAGCAGGAGTACTTC
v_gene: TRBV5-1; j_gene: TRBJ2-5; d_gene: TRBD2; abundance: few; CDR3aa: CASSSKGLGNQETQYF; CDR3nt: TGCGCCAGCAGCTCTAAGGGACTAGGTAACCAAGAGACCCAGTACTTC
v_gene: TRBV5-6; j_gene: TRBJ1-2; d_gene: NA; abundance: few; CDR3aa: CASSLLNYGYTF; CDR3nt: TGTGCCAGCAGCTTACTTAACTATGGCTACACCTTC
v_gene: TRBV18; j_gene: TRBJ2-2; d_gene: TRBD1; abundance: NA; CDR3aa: CASSLDRRRTGELFF; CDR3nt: TGTGCCAGCTCACTGGACAGGAGGCGCACCGGGGAGCTGTTTTTT
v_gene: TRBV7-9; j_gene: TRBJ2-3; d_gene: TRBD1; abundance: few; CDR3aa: CASSWDRMADTQYF; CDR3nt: TGTGCCAGCAGCTGGGACAGGATGGCAGATACGCAGTATTTT
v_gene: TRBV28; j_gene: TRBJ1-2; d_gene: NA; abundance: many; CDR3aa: CASSFGDNYGYTF; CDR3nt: TGTGCCAGCAGTTTTGGGGACAACTATGGCTACACCTTC
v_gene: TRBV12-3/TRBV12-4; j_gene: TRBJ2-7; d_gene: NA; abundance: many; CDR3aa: CASSLGTYSTSQYF; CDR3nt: TGTGCCAGCTCTCTCGGGACTTATTCTACGAGTCAGTACTTC
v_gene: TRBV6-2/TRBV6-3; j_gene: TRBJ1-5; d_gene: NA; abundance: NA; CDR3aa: CASRISGGRNQPQHF; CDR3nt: TGTGCCAGCAGAATCTCGGGAGGGCGCAATCAGCCCCAGCATTTT
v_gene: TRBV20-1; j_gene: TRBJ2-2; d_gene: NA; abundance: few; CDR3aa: CSARGGRIAGELFF; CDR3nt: TGCAGTGCTAGAGGGGGCCGAATCGCCGGGGAGCTGTTTTTT
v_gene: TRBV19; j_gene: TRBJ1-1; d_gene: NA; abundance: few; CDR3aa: CASTGSYTEAFF; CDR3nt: TGTGCCAGTACAGGGAGTTACACTGAAGCTTTCTTT
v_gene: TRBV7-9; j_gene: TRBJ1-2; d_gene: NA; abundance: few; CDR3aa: CASSFTEANYGYTF; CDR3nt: TGTGCCAGCAGCTTCACAGAAGCTAACTATGGCTACACCTTC
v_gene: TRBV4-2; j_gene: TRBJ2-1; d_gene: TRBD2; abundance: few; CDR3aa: CASSQDPIGSGSPQQFF; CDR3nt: TGTGCCAGCAGCCAAGATCCTATAGGGAGCGGGAGTCCGCAGCAGTTCTTC
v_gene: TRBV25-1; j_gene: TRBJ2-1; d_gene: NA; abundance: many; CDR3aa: CASSRSHYEQFF; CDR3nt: TGTGCCAGCAGTCGTTCGCATTATGAGCAGTTCTTC
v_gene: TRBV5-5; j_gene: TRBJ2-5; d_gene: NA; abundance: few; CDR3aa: CASSAISGPGWETQYF; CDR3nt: TGTGCCAGCAGCGCCATATCCGGTCCCGGTTGGGAGACCCAGTACTTC
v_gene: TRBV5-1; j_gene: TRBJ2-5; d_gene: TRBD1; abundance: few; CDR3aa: CASSLGGGGTSQETQYF; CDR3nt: TGCGCCAGCAGCTTGGGAGGGGGCGGTACCAGTCAAGAGACCCAGTACTTC
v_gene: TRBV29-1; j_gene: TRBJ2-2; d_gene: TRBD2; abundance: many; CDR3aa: CSVESSGYTGELFF; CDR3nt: TGCAGCGTTGAGTCTAGCGGTTACACCGGGGAGCTGTTTTTT
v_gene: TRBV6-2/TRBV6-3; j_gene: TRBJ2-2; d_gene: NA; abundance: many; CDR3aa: CASRRGSGELFF; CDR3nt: TGTGCCAGCCGCCGCGGCAGCGGGGAGCTGTTTTTT
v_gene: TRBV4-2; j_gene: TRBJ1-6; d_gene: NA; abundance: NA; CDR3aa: CASSQDWVYNSPLHF; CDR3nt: TGTGCCAGCAGCCAAGATTGGGTTTATAATTCACCCCTCCACTTT
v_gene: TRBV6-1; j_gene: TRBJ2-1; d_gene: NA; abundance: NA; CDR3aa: CAGAVSYNEQFF; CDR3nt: TGTGCCGGGGCGGTCTCCTACAATGAGCAGTTCTTC
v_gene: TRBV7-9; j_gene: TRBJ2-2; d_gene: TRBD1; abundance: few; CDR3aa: CASSLAQGTGNTGELFF; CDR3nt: TGTGCCAGCAGCTTAGCGCAAGGGACAGGGAACACCGGGGAGCTGTTTTTT
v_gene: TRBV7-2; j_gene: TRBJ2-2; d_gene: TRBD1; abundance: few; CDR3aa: CASSSGQGFTGELFF; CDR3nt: TGTGCCAGCAGCTCAGGACAGGGTTTCACCGGGGAGCTGTTTTTT
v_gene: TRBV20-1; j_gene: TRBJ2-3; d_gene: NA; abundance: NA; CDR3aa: CSARAGRRVDTQYF; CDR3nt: TGCAGTGCTAGGGCCGGAAGACGGGTGGATACGCAGTATTTT
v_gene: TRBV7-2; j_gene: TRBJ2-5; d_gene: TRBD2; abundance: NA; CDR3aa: CASRTSASGETQYF; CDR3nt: TGTGCCAGCAGAACTAGCGCCAGCGGGGAGACCCAGTACTTC
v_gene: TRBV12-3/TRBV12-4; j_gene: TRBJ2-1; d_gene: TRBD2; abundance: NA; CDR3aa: CASSLVLLAGGSNEQFF; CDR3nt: TGTGCCAGCAGTCTTGTACTACTAGCGGGGGGTAGCAATGAGCAGTTCTTC
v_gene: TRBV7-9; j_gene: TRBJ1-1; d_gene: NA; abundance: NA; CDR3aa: CASSFSRQMNTEAFF; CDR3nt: TGTGCCAGCAGCTTTTCAAGACAGATGAACACTGAAGCTTTCTTT